This T cell receptor beta chain appears in the sequencing data of a study of CD4 T cells in relation to SARS-CoV-2 and coronaviruses. Turning to the study itself: ViraFEST: roughly ten-day antigen culture of PBMCs, then TCR beta CDR3 sequencing.

With respect to this clone: Its antigen is as yet unknown.

The unexposed donors gave CD4+ T cells in about 2010-2019, prior to COVID-19. Isolation of CD4+ T cells took place after about 9 days in culture. Using immunoSEQ multiplex PCR, the repertoire was profiled, and TCRdb retains in-frame clones only, with some absent. The table has about 18,000 clones, approximately 80% seen once. The specimen sequenced was CD4+ T cells from PBMCs, cultured in vitro. The clonotype was recovered from a human donor in good health.

The CDR3 sequence: CAWSGTGRTEAFF. Here the CDR3 DNA reads TGTGCCTGGAGCGGGACGGGAAGAACTGAAGCTTTCTTT. This rearrangement joins TRBV30 to TRBJ1-1, with TRBD1 as a possible D gene (5 bases). Germline lookup yields CDR1 GTSNPN and CDR2 SVGIG (reference sequence). The CDR3 extends over 13 amino acids. V lost 3 bases to trimming and J lost 5 bases, with 13 bases between them.